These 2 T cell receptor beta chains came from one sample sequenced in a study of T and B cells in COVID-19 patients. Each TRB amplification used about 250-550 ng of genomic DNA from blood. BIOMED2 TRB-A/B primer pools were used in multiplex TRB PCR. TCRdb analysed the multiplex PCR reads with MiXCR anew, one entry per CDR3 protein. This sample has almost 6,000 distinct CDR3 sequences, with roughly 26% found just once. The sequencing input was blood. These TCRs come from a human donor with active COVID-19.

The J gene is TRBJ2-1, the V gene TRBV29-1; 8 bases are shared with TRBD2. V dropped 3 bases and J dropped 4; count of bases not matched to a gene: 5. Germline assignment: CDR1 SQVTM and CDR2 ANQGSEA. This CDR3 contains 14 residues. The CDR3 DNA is TGCAGCGTTGAGAATAGCGGGGAGTACAATGAGCAGTTCTTC. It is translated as CSVENSGEYNEQFF.

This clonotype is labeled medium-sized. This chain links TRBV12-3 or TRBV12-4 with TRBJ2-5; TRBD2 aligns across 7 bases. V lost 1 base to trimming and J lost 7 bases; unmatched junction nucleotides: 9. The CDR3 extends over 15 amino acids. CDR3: CASSLGPGLEGTQYF. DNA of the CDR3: TGTGCCAGCAGTTTAGGCCCAGGACTAGAGGGGACCCAGTACTTC.